This T cell receptor (beta chain) was recorded in a study of blood T cell repertoires in COVID-19. Study context: Sources were T cells, B-cell-depleted T cells, or PBMCs; the material itself was cDNA or gDNA.

In the study's own analysis: Reference gene primer amplification in the assay estimated nucleated cell counts. Profiled with immunoSEQ multiplex PCR; TCRdb holds only in-frame clones, not every one. That table supplies the V and J calls and clone size; D and trimming were determined from the DNA. The table includes 330,000 or so clones, roughly 86% detected once. This TCR was sampled from a man aged 25 to 40 with COVID-19, enrolled during active disease. Sequencing input: peripheral blood.

CDR3 nucleotides: TGTGCCAGCTCACCACGTGAGGGATTTCTCAAACTATCTGGGGCCAACGTCCTGACTTTC. Its translation is CASSPREGFLKLSGANVLTF. The V and J genes are TRBV18 and TRBJ2-6, with a tentative D call TRBD2 (5 bases). Trimming removed 1 base at V and 1 base at J, with 20 bases between. Germline CDR1 is KGHSH and CDR2 is LQKENI. The CDR3 is 20 amino acids.